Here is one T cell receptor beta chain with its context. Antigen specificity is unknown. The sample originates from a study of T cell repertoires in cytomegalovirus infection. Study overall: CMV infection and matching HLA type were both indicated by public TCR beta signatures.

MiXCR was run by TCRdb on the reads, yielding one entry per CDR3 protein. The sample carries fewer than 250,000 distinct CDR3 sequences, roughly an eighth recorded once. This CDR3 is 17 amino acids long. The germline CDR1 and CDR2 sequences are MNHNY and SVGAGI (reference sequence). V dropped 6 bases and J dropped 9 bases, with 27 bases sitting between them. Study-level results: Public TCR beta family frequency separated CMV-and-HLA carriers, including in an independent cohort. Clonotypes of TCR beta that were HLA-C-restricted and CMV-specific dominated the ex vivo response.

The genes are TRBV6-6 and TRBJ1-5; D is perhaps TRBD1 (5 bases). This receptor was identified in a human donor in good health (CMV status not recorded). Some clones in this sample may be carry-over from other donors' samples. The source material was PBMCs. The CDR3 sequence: CASSPNPVGRSFGPQHF. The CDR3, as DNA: TGTGCCAGCAGCCCCAACCCAGTGGGACGGTCCTTTGGGCCCCAGCATTTT.